This section outlines one T cell receptor (beta chain) sequence together with its context. Its target is not known. The data were obtained in a study of T cell responses to AZD1222 COVID-19 vaccine. Study at large: Analysis merged second doses at about 4 or about 12 weeks. Study observations and caveats: Baseline serostatus was positive in only a handful of AZD1222 recipients. Repertoires were collected only later (after the peak T cell response had occurred). Unmutated variant regions are reportedly targeted by nearly half of spike-specific TCRs.

The CDR3 covers 13 residues. Trimming stripped 5 bases from V and 6 bases from J, with 10 bases between. Produced via immunoSEQ multiplex PCR; TCRdb's table is partial and in-frame only. The table has approximately 110,000 clones, about nine tenths seen once. The clonotype originates from an adult in good health. The chain joins TRBV12-3 or TRBV12-4 to TRBJ2-2; no reliable D call. Sequencing used peripheral blood, obtained on day 0 of AZD1222 vaccination. The CDR3 sequence: CASSMQVAGELFF. The CDR3 bases are TGTGCCAGCAGTATGCAGGTGGCCGGGGAGCTGTTTTTT.